These 3 T cell receptor beta chains came from one sample sequenced in a study of T-cell memory formation after mild COVID-19. TCRdb re-called the 5' RACE reads with MiXCR, one entry per CDR3 protein. Among roughly 350,000 distinct CDR3 sequences listed, 25% to 30% were seen once. Specimen: PBMCs or a T cell subset sorted from them (not recorded which). The source is an adult woman who had mild COVID-19 (a few samples of this study predate the infection). Cell type and time point are not known.

The V call is TRBV15, the J call TRBJ1-3; 7 nucleotides match TRBD1. CDR3 length equals 15 residues. Germline assignment: CDR1 LNHNV and CDR2 YYDKDF (reference sequence). With 3 bases clipped from V and 7 bases from J, the junction kept 9 bases outside the gene matches. This CDR3 reads CATSSDREPRNTIYF. The CDR3 DNA is TGTGCCACCAGCAGCGACAGGGAGCCGAGGAACACCATATATTTT.

The chain couples TRBV7-2 to TRBJ2-2, with D hard to call. The CDR3 spans 16 residues. Looked up from germline, CDR1 is SGHTA and CDR2 is FQGNSA. V was cut by 3 bases and J by 6 bases, with 17 bases left in between. The CDR3 coding sequence is TGTGCCAGCAGCTTGGGCGCCGTGACTCTGGCCGGGGAGCTGTTTTTT. This encodes CASSLGAVTLAGELFF.

This clonotype has only a few counts. The genes are TRBV19 and TRBJ1-5; a possible D gene is TRBD1 (6 bases). CDR1 LNHDA and CDR2 SQIVND come from the germline V gene (reference sequence). Trimming took off 5 bases at V and 6 bases at J, with 14 bases between the two ends. This CDR3 contains 14 residues. The CDR3 sequence: CASSGLRGRQPQHF. The CDR3 nucleotides read TGTGCCAGTAGTGGACTTCGGGGGCGTCAGCCCCAGCATTTT.